This entry lists 11 T cell receptor beta chains sequenced from one sample in a study of OX40 agonist ivuxolimab in advanced cancers. Measured with immunoSEQ multiplex PCR; TCRdb has only the in-frame clones, and not every one. The table lists 50,000 to 65,000 clones, 90% to 95% of them singletons. The material sequenced was CD4+ or CD8+ T cells sorted from blood, taken in a trial of the OX40 agonist ivuxolimab. The origin of the receptors is an adult with an advanced solid tumor such as melanoma, head and neck, liver or kidney cancer.

The V and J genes are TRBV4-2 and TRBJ2-2, with D perhaps TRBD2 (5 bases). Trimming pared 0 bases from V and 7 bases from J, leaving 12 bases between. Germline lookup yields CDR1 LGHNA and CDR2 YNFKEQ. The CDR3 is 15 residues long. The CDR3 reads CASSQDRGGSGELFF. The DNA for the CDR3 is TGTGCCAGCAGCCAAGATCGGGGTGGGAGCGGGGAGCTGTTTTTT.

This chain joins TRBV7-7 and TRBJ2-5, with TRBD1 identical over 8 bases. The DNA end is more similar to TRBJ2-7, so the J call may be wrong. Germline V lookup: CDR1 SSHAT, CDR2 FNYEAQ (reference sequence). This CDR3 has 17 residues. The CDR3 DNA sequence: TGTGCCAGCAGCCCTTCTCCGGACAGGGTGGATCCCTACGAGCAGTACTTC. Protein product: CASSPSPDRVDPYEQYF.

The V and J genes are TRBV2 and TRBJ1-2; unclear D gene. The V end lost 1 base, the J end lost 4 bases, and 10 bases lay between the germline ends. CDR3 length: 14 residues. Germline V gives CDR1 SNHLY, CDR2 FYNNEI. The CDR3: CASSEGRGFYGYTF. The CDR3 DNA sequence: TGTGCCAGCAGTGAAGGTCGGGGATTCTATGGCTACACCTTC.

This rearrangement joins TRBV4-3 to TRBJ2-7; D is unresolved. Germline lookup yields CDR1 LGHNA and CDR2 YSLEER. There are 14 residues in the CDR3. Trimming left V 0 bases short and J 1 base short, with 7 bases between. CDR3 bases: TGCGCCAGCAGCCAAGAGACTCCGTCCTACGAGCAGTACTTC. Translated: CASSQETPSYEQYF.

The V and J genes are TRBV7-2 and TRBJ2-5; TRBD2 agrees at 12 bases. The V gene's germline CDR1 is SGHTA and CDR2 FQGNSA. This CDR3 has 16 amino acids. Trimming removed 0 bases from V and 4 bases from J; junction bases left unmatched: 3. In nucleotides, the CDR3 is TGTGCCAGCAGCTTAGCCCTAGCGGGAGGGGGAGAGACCCAGTACTTC. As protein: CASSLALAGGGETQYF.

J is TRBJ2-1 and V is TRBV6-4, with D possibly matching TRBD2 (5 bases). CDR1 is MRHNA and CDR2 is SNTAGT in the germline V gene. This CDR3 is built from 13 residues. The ends were cut back, 3 bases at V and 4 bases at J, with 7 bases in the middle. CDR3 protein: CASSDGEYNEQFF. As DNA, the CDR3 is TGTGCCAGCAGTGATGGGGAGTACAATGAGCAGTTCTTC.

The V call is TRBV13, the J call TRBJ2-1, with 9 positions matching TRBD2. V lost 0 bases and J lost 7; bases outside the gene matches: 10. The length of the CDR3 is 17 residues. CDR1 is PRHDT and CDR2 is FYEKMQ in the germline V gene (reference sequence). The CDR3 sequence is CASSLGRIAGEINEQFF. CDR3 DNA sequence: TGTGCCAGCAGCTTAGGCCGGATAGCGGGGGAAATAAATGAGCAGTTCTTC.

The rearrangement uses TRBV11-2 and TRBJ1-1; D is uncertain. The CDR3 extends over 13 amino acids. V lost 7 bases to trimming and J lost 1 base, with 10 bases between them. In germline, CDR1 is SGHAT, CDR2 FQNNGV. The CDR3 DNA follows: TGTGCCAGCAACGTCCCGGAGAACACTGAAGCTTTCTTT. Residues: CASNVPENTEAFF.

The genes are TRBV27 and TRBJ1-2, with D hard to call. This CDR3 is built from 13 residues. Germline values: CDR1 MNHEY, CDR2 SMNVEV (reference sequence). Trimming removed 6 bases at V and 3 bases at J, with 11 bases between. The CDR3 sequence is CASSLTPDYGYTF. The CDR3 nucleotides are TGTGCCAGCAGCCTGACACCTGACTATGGCTACACCTTC.

The chain carries TRBV7-6 and TRBJ2-7; D is ambiguous. Per the germline V gene, CDR1 is SGHVS and CDR2 is FNYEAQ. The CDR3 covers 14 residues. The germline V and J ends were trimmed by 1 base and 3 bases, with 10 bases remaining between them. The CDR3 region has the DNA TGTGCCAGCAGCTTAGAGCAGGCAAGCTACGAGCAGTACTTC. Translated: CASSLEQASYEQYF.

This rearrangement joins TRBV4-1 to TRBJ2-7; tentatively, D is TRBD1 (8 bases). Germline V gene data show CDR1 as MGHRA and CDR2 as YSYEKL. Trimming stripped 1 base from V and 4 bases from J, with 11 bases between. CDR3 length: 14 residues. CDR3 region: CASSQVQGGYEQYF. In DNA, the CDR3 is TGCGCCAGCAGCCAAGTACAGGGGGGGTACGAGCAGTACTTC.